The rows below give T cell receptor beta chains drawn from one sample of a study of shared clonotypes between healthy human individuals. The repertoire was sequenced with immunoSEQ multiplex PCR; TCRdb's copy has only in-frame clones and lacks some. The sample has more than 2 million clones, 85% to 95% seen once. Material for sequencing was naive CD4+ T cells sorted from blood. These receptor sequences come from a man between 18 and 35 years old in good health. The CDR3 runs from the conserved cysteine through the conserved F or W.

j_gene | v_gene | CDR3aa
TRBJ2-7 | TRBV5-1 | CASSLRPGQGSYEQYF
TRBJ1-2 | TRBV30 | CAWSFREHYGYTF
TRBJ2-1 | TRBV6-5 | CASSQYRVEEQFF
TRBJ2-5 | TRBV27 | CASSFVGEETQYF
TRBJ2-1 | TRBV2 | CASTSTDFSSYNEQFF
TRBJ1-3 | TRBV4-1 | CASSQDTQASGNTIYF
TRBJ1-5 | TRBV7-8 | CASSLDFNQPQHF
TRBJ2-7 | TRBV6-5 | CASSYFGQQYF
TRBJ2-2 | TRBV7-6 | CASSLRKDSMNTGELFF
TRBJ1-3 | TRBV6-1 | CASSPDSGNTIYF
TRBJ2-7 | TRBV2 | CASSKGTGDIYEQYF
- | TRBV30 | CAWNRDRTDEQYF
TRBJ2-5 | TRBV5-1 | CASSPGQPVIMETQYF
TRBJ1-2 | TRBV7-2 | CASSLDKFNYGYTF
TRBJ2-7 | TRBV6-5 | CASRRLADDFEQYF